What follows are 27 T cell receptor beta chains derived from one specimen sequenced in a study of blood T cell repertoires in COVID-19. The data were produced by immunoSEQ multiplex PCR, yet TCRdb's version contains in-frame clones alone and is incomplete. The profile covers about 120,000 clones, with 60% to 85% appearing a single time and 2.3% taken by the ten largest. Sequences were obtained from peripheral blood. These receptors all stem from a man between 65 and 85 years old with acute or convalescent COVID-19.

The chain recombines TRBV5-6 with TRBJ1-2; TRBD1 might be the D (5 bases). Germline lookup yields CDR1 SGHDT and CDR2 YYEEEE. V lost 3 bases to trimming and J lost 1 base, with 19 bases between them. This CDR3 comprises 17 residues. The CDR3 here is CASSSPEGQGVNYGYTF. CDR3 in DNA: TGTGCCAGCAGCTCCCCGGAGGGGCAGGGCGTTAACTATGGCTACACCTTC.

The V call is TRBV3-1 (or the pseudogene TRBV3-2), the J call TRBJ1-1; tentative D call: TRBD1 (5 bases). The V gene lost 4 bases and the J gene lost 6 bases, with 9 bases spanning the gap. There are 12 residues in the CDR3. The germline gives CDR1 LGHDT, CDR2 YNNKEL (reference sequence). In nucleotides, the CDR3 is TGTGCCAGCAGCCCCCAGGGCTCTGAAGCTTTCTTT. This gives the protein CASSPQGSEAFF.

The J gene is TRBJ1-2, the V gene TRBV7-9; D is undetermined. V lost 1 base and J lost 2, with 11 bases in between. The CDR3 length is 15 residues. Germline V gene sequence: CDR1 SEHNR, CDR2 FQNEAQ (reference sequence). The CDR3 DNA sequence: TGTGCCAGCAGCTTAGTGGGCAGGCCGAACTATGGCTACACCTTC. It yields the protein CASSLVGRPNYGYTF.

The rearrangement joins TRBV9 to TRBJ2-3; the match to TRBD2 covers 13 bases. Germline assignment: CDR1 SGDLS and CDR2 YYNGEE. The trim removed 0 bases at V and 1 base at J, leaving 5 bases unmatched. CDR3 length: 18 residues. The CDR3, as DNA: TGTGCCAGCAGCGTAGCTGGGACTAGCGGGACTCGCACAGATACGCAGTATTTT. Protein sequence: CASSVAGTSGTRTDTQYF.

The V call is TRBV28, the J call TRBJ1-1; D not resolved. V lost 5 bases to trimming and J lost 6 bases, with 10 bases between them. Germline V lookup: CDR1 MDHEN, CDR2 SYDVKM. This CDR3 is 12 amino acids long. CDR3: CASSITTAEAFF. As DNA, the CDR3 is TGTGCCAGCAGTATAACAACCGCTGAAGCTTTCTTT.

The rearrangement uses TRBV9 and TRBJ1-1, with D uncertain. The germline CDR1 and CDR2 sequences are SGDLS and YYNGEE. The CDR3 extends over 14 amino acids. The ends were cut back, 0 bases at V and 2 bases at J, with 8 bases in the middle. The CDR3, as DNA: TGTGCCAGCAGCGTAGTTACAGCCAACACTGAAGCTTTCTTT. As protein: CASSVVTANTEAFF.

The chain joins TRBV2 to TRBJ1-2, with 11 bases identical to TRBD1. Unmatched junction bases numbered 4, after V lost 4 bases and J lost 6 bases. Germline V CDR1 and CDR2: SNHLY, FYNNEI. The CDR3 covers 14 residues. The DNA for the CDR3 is TGTGCCAGCAGTGGGACAGGGGGCAATCATGGCTACACCTTC. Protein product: CASSGTGGNHGYTF.

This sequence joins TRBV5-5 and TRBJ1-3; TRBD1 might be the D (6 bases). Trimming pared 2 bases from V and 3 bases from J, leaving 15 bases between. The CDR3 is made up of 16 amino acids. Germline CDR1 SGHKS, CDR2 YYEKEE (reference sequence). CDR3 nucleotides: TGTGCCAGCAGCTTCCGGTGGCAGGGGAATGGAAACACCATATATTTT. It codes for CASSFRWQGNGNTIYF. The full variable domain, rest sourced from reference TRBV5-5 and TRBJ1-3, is DAGVTQSPTHLIKTRGQQVTLRCSPISGHKSVSWYQQVLGQGPQFIFQYYEKEERGRGNFPDRFSARQFPNYSSELNVNALLLGDSALYLCASSFRWQGNGNTIYFGEGSWLTVV.

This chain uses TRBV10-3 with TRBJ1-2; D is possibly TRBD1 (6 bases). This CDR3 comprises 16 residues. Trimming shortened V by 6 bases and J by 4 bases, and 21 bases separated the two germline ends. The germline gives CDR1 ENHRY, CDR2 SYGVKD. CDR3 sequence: CAISDTYRDPSYGYTF. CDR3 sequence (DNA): TGTGCCATCAGCGACACCTACAGGGACCCGTCCTATGGCTACACCTTC.

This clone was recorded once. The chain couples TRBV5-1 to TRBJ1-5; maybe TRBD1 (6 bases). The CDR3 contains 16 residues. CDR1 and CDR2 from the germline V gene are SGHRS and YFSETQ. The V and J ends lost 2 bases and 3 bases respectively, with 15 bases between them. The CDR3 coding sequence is TGCGCCAGCAGCTTAGAACCCAGGGGACCCAATCAGCCCCAGCATTTT. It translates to CASSLEPRGPNQPQHF.

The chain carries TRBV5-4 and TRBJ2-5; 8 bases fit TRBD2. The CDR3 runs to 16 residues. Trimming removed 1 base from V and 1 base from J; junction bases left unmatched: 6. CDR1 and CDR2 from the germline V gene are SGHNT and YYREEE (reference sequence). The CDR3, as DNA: TGTGCCAGCAGCTTGCCCAGCGGGGGCCGCCAAGAGACCCAGTACTTC. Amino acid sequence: CASSLPSGGRQETQYF. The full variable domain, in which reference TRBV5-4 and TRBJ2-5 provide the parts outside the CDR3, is ETGVTQSPTHLIKTRGQQVTLRCSSQSGHNTVSWYQQALGQGPQFIFQYYREEENGRGNFPPRFSGLQFPNYSSELNVNALELDDSALYLCASSLPSGGRQETQYFGPGTRLLVL.

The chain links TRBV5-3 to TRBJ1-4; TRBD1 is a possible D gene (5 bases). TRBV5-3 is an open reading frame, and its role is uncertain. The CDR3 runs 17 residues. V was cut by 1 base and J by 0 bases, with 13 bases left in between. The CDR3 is CARSLLGRVPTNEKLFF. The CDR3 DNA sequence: TGTGCCAGAAGCTTGTTGGGCAGGGTCCCAACTAATGAAAAACTGTTTTTT.

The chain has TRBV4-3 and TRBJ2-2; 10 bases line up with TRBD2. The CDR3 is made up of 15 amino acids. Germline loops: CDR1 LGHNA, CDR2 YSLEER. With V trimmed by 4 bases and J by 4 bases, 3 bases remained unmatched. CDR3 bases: TGCGCCAGCAGCCTCATAGCGGGGGGCACCGGGGAGCTGTTTTTT. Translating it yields CASSLIAGGTGELFF.

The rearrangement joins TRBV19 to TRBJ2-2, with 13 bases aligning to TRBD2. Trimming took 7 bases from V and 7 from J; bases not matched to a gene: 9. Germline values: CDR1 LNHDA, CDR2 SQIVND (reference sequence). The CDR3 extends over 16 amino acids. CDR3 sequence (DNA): TGTGCCAGTATGGTACTAGCGGGGGGGCTGATCGGGGAGCTGTTTTTT. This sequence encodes CASMVLAGGLIGELFF.

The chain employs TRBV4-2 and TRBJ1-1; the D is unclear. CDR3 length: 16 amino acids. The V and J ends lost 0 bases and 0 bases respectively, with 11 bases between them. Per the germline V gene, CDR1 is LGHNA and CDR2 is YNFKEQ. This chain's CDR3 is CASSQDLRGLNTEAFF. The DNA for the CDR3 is TGTGCCAGCAGCCAAGATCTCCGGGGTTTGAACACTGAAGCTTTCTTT.

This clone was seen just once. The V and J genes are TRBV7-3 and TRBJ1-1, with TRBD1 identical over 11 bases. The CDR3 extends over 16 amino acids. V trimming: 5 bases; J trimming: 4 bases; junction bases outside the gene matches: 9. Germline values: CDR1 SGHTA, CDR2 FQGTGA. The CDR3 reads CASSPYLGTGGTEAFF. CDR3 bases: TGTGCCAGCAGCCCCTATCTAGGGACAGGGGGCACTGAAGCTTTCTTT.

The CDR3 loop reads CASSLGGGFGEQYF. DNA for the CDR3: TGTGCCAGCAGCTTAGGGGGGGGATTCGGCGAGCAGTACTTC. The V gene is TRBV7-2, the J gene TRBJ2-7, with TRBD2 identical over 7 bases. CDR1 SGHTA and CDR2 FQGNSA come from the germline V gene. V gave up 1 base and J gave up 6 bases; unmatched junction bases: 6. CDR3 length equals 14 residues.

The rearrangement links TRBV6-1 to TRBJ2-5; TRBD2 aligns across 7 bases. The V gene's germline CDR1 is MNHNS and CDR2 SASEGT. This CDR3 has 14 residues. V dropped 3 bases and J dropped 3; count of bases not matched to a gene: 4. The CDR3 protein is CASSERGREETQYF. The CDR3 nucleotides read TGTGCCAGCAGTGAGCGGGGGAGGGAAGAGACCCAGTACTTC.

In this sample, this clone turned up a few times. CDR3 amino acids: CASSGWTGGDGYTF. DNA for the CDR3: TGTGCCAGCAGCGGATGGACAGGGGGAGATGGCTACACCTTC. The chain joins TRBV5-4 to TRBJ1-2, with 10 bases that match TRBD1. CDR3 length: 14 amino acids. Losses at the gene ends were 4 bases for V and 6 bases for J; bases not matched to a gene: 6. Germline V gives CDR1 SGHNT, CDR2 YYREEE (reference sequence).

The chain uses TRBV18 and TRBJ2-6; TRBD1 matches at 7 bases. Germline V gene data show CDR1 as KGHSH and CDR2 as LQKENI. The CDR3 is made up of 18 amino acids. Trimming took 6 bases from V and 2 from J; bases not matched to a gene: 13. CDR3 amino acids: CASSFALTDRTGANVLTF. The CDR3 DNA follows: TGTGCCAGCTCGTTCGCGTTAACGGACAGGACTGGGGCCAACGTCCTGACTTTC. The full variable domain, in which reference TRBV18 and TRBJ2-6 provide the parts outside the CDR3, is NAGVMQNPRHLVRRRGQEARLRCSPMKGHSHVYWYRQLPEEGLKFMVYLQKENIIDESGMPKERFSAEFPKEGPSILRIQQVVRGDSAAYFCASSFALTDRTGANVLTFGAGSRLTVL.

As DNA, the CDR3 is TGCGCCAGCAGCCAAGGAGAGGGCCACCCCCTCTACGAGCAGTACTTC. This sequence encodes CASSQGEGHPLYEQYF. The chain carries TRBV4-3 and TRBJ2-7; D possibly corresponds to TRBD2 (5 bases). V gave up 1 base and J gave up 3 bases, with 16 bases separating them. Germline V gene data show CDR1 as LGHNA and CDR2 as YSLEER. CDR3 length equals 16 residues.

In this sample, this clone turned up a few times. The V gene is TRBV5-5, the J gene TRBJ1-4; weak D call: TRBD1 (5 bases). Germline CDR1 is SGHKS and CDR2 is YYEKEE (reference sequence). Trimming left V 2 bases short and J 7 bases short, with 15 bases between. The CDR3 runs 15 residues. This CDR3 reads CASSFKGAFGEKLFF. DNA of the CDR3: TGTGCCAGCAGCTTTAAAGGGGCATTCGGTGAAAAACTGTTTTTT.

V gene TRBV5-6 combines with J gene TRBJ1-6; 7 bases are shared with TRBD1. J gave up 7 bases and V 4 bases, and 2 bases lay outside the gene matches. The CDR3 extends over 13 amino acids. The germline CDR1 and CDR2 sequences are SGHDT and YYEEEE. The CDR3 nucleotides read TGTGCCAGCAGCCCGGACAGGAATTCACCCCTCCACTTT. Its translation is CASSPDRNSPLHF.

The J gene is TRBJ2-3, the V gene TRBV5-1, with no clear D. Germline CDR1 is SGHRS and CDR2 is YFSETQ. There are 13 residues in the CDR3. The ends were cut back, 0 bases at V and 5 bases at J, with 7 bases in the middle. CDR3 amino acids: CASSLDLRDTQYF. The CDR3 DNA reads TGCGCCAGCAGCTTGGACTTACGAGATACGCAGTATTTT.

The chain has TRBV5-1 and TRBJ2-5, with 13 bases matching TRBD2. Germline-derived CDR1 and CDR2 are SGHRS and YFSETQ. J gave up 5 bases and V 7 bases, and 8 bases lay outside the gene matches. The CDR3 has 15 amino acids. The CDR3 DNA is TGCGCCAGCGGGGGACTAGCGGGGTCAGGGGAGACCCAGTACTTC. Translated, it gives CASGGLAGSGETQYF.

The CDR3 DNA sequence: TGTGCCAGCAGTGACGGACAGGGATATAATGAAAAACTGTTTTTT. This gives the protein CASSDGQGYNEKLFF. This chain links TRBV6-1 with TRBJ1-4, with 8 bases that match TRBD1. The germline V gene has CDR1 MNHNS and CDR2 SASEGT. With V trimmed by 3 bases and J by 4 bases, 4 bases remained unmatched. The CDR3 contains 15 residues.

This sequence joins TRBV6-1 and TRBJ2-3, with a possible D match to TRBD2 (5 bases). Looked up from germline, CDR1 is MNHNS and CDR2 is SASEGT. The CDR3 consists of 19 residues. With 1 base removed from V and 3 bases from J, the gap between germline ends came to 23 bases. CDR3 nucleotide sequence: TGTGCCAGCAGTGAAGGCCTTTATCCCGCCGGAGGTGTGACAGATACGCAGTATTTT. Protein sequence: CASSEGLYPAGGVTDTQYF.